This T cell receptor (beta chain) was recovered during a study of T cells in Graves' hyperthyroidism and ophthalmopathy. Broader study findings: The majority of expanded thyroid clonotypes above 0.001 also appeared in blood.

Amplification yielded TCR beta CDR3 regions, with RNA transcripts as the source. The HTBI primer set drove a first-round RT-PCR of the TCR CDR3. MiXCR, applied by TCRdb to the multiplex PCR reads, yields one record per CDR3 protein. The sample shows over 700,000 distinct CDR3 sequences, 35% of them seen only once. The germline gives CDR1 LGHNA, CDR2 YSLEER. The V gene lost 0 bases and the J gene lost 5 bases, with 14 bases spanning the gap. The CDR3 spans 16 residues. This clonotype has more than one count but fewer than ten. Its cognate antigen is unknown. The authors took PBMCs from over 8.5 ml fresh peripheral blood.

This TCR was sampled from a woman between 35 and 50 years old with Graves' hyperthyroidism. The V and J genes are TRBV4-3 and TRBJ1-5, with a weak D call TRBD1 (6 bases). Sequencing was performed on blood. CDR3 in amino acids: CASSQDRQGTYQPQHF. The CDR3 DNA is TGCGCCAGCAGCCAAGATAGGCAGGGGACGTATCAGCCCCAGCATTTT.